This T cell receptor beta chain was captured by sequencing in a study of blood T cells in healthy people across ages. The authors ran a second PCR of 7 to 11 cycles using a sample-barcoded 5' primer and a J-beta primer mix. TCRdb reanalysed the 5' RACE reads using MiXCR and keeps one entry per CDR3 protein. The table has 850,000 to 1,000,000 distinct CDR3 sequences, roughly 51% seen once. General observations from the study: With naive T cell percentage, TCR beta diversity showed a strong correlation.

A word on this clonotype: Its cognate antigen is unknown.

Trimming removed 4 bases from V and 6 bases from J, with 17 bases in between. There are 15 residues in the CDR3. Germline V CDR1 and CDR2: SGHRS, YFSETQ. The sequenced material came from blood. The source of this sequence is a woman in her sixties or seventies in good health. The chain uses TRBV5-1 and TRBJ2-1; D may match TRBD1 or TRBD2 (5 bases each). CDR3 amino acids: CASSPLGVVGNEQFF. Here the CDR3 DNA reads TGCGCCAGCAGCCCACTGGGGGTCGTGGGCAATGAGCAGTTCTTC.